These 14 T cell receptor beta chains share one sample of origin, sequenced in a study of a mutant IDH1 vaccine in newly diagnosed glioma. Their antigens remain unidentified. The sample's time point: week 5, during vaccination. The content of each vaccine dose was 300 ug of mutant IDH1 20-mer peptide, and topical imiquimod accompanied it. Clones were sequenced by immunoSEQ multiplex PCR, and TCRdb holds only the in-frame ones, with some missing. The sample contains more than 25,000 clones, approximately 80% of which appear only once. The sequenced sample was PBMCs, obtained from a glioma patient whose treatment included an IDH1 peptide vaccine. The receptors shown here come from a man aged 35-49 years with glioma.

The gene calls are TRBV27 and TRBJ1-5, with D uncertain. V was trimmed by 2 bases and J by 0 bases, leaving 2 bases between them. The CDR3 has 13 amino acids. CDR1 and CDR2 (germline): MNHEY, SMNVEV (reference sequence). CDR3 amino acids: CASSLHSNQPQHF. The CDR3, as DNA: TGTGCCAGCAGTTTACATAGCAATCAGCCCCAGCATTTT.

Turning to this clone: Other DNA sequences in this sample translate to the same CDR3. The V call is TRBV5-1, the J call TRBJ1-3; D might be TRBD1 (5 bases). Germline lookup yields CDR1 SGHRS and CDR2 YFSETQ. V lost 4 bases and J 0 bases, leaving 23 bases between the germline ends. The CDR3 is 19 residues long. The CDR3 region is CASSHSSRGKGTSGNTIYF. DNA for the CDR3: TGCGCCAGCAGCCACTCGTCCCGGGGGAAGGGCACCTCTGGAAACACCATATATTTT.

In its sample, this clone was seen a few times. The V gene is TRBV10-2, the J gene TRBJ2-5; 8 nucleotides agree with TRBD1. The CDR3 is 16 residues long. The J segment lost 6 bases and the V segment lost 4 bases, leaving 13 bases of the junction unmatched. Per germline, CDR1 WSHSY and CDR2 SAAADI. CDR3 DNA sequence: TGCGCCAGCAGTGGCTCTGACAGGGGACCGCGGCAGACCCAGTACTTC. It specifies CASSGSDRGPRQTQYF.

The rearrangement joins TRBV5-1 to TRBJ1-3, with D tentatively TRBD1 (5 bases). V shed 5 bases and J shed 0 bases, with 12 bases lying between them. Germline V CDR1 and CDR2: SGHRS, YFSETQ. The CDR3 length is 15 residues. In DNA, the CDR3 is TGCGCCAGCAGTTCGGGGGATGGCTCTGGAAACACCATATATTTT. Its protein is CASSSGDGSGNTIYF. Full variable domain (remainder filled in from reference TRBV5-1 and TRBJ1-3): KAGVTQTPRYLIKTRGQQVTLSCSPISGHRSVSWYQQTPGQGLQFLFEYFSETQRNKGNFPGRFSGRQFSNSRSEMNVSTLELGDSALYLCASSSGDGSGNTIYFGEGSWLTVV.

V and J are TRBV5-1 and TRBJ2-1; 11 bases line up with TRBD2. There are 16 residues in the CDR3. Germline-derived CDR1 and CDR2 are SGHRS and YFSETQ. Trimming at V came to 3 bases and at J to 7 bases, leaving 9 bases not matched to a gene. The CDR3 protein is CASSWTPGLAANEQFF. DNA of the CDR3: TGCGCCAGCAGCTGGACACCGGGACTAGCGGCAAATGAGCAGTTCTTC.

The rearrangement joins TRBV19 to TRBJ2-6, with 7 bases lining up with TRBD2. There are 18 residues in the CDR3. The ends lost 3 bases at V and 0 bases at J; junction bases unmatched: 8. Germline V gene data show CDR1 as LNHDA and CDR2 as SQIVND (reference sequence). CDR3 DNA sequence: TGTGCCAGTAGTATCCGCGGGAGCTCTTACTCTGGGGCCAACGTCCTGACTTTC. The encoded protein is CASSIRGSSYSGANVLTF.

V is TRBV2 and J is TRBJ2-7; 8 bases fit TRBD1. CDR1 is SNHLY and CDR2 is FYNNEI in the germline V gene. This CDR3 has 16 residues. V lost 3 bases and J lost 2; bases outside the gene matches: 9. As DNA, the CDR3 is TGTGCCAGCAGTGACTCGTTGGGACAGGTAGCCTACGAGCAGTACGTC. Protein: CASSDSLGQVAYEQYV.

The CDR3 loop is CASSGTGSSYEQYV. Here the CDR3 DNA reads TGTGCCAGCAGCGGAACAGGGAGCTCCTACGAGCAGTACGTC. V usage is TRBV21-1 and J usage is TRBJ2-7; the table gives TRBD1 as D, unverified against the DNA. TRBV21-1 is classified as a pseudogene. The CDR3 totals 14 residues.

The sample holds a few counts of this clone. The chain links TRBV5-1 to TRBJ2-1; D call uncertain. The germline V gene has CDR1 SGHRS and CDR2 YFSETQ. This CDR3 region has 15 residues. The V end lost 0 bases, the J end lost 8 bases, and 15 bases lay between the germline ends. CDR3 sequence: CASSLGISPWDEQFF. The CDR3 nucleotides are TGCGCCAGCAGCTTGGGCATATCTCCCTGGGATGAGCAGTTCTTC.

The rearrangement uses TRBV27 and TRBJ2-1; TRBD2 matches 9 bases. The V gene end was trimmed by 7 bases and the J gene end by 5 bases; junction bases not matched to a gene: 6. The CDR3 length is 14 residues. The germline V gene has CDR1 MNHEY and CDR2 SMNVEV (reference sequence). The CDR3 protein is CASTRTSADNEQFF. CDR3 nucleotides: TGTGCCAGCACTCGGACTAGCGCGGACAATGAGCAGTTCTTC.

This sequence joins TRBV4-1 and TRBJ2-2; D perhaps matches TRBD1 (5 bases). The CDR3 has 17 residues. Germline CDR1 and CDR2: MGHRA and YSYEKL. V lost 3 bases to trimming and J lost 3 bases, with 17 bases between them. The CDR3 region has the DNA TGCGCCAGCAGCCAGCTAGATCTGGGGCTGCACACCGGGGAGCTGTTTTTT. As protein: CASSQLDLGLHTGELFF.

The chain couples TRBV6-4 to TRBJ2-1; 12 nucleotides align to TRBD2. The length of the CDR3 is 15 residues. Germline V lookup: CDR1 MRHNA, CDR2 SNTAGT. V lost 2 bases, J lost 4 bases, and 0 bases stayed unmatched. CDR3 amino acids: CASSDGTSGYNEQFF. Written as DNA, the CDR3 is TGTGCCAGCAGTGACGGGACTAGCGGGTACAATGAGCAGTTCTTC.

The J gene is TRBJ2-3, the V gene TRBV5-1; the D gene could be TRBD1 or TRBD2 (5 bases each). Germline CDR1 is SGHRS and CDR2 is YFSETQ. V was trimmed by 6 bases and J by 3 bases, leaving 17 bases between them. This CDR3 contains 15 residues. The CDR3 nucleotides are TGCGCCAGCACCAAAGACACCAGGGAGACAGATACGCAGTATTTT. Its translation is CASTKDTRETDTQYF. Supplemented by reference TRBV5-1 and TRBJ2-3, the full variable domain reads KAGVTQTPRYLIKTRGQQVTLSCSPISGHRSVSWYQQTPGQGLQFLFEYFSETQRNKGNFPGRFSGRQFSNSRSEMNVSTLELGDSALYLCASTKDTRETDTQYFGPGTRLTVL.

The rearrangement links TRBV6-1 to TRBJ2-5, with TRBD2 identical over 10 bases. This CDR3 has 15 amino acids. From germline, CDR1 is MNHNS and CDR2 SASEGT. Losses at the gene ends were 2 bases for V and 4 bases for J; bases not matched to a gene: 4. The CDR3 DNA reads as TGTGCCAGCAGTGAACCAGCGGGAGGGCCAGAGACCCAGTACTTC. Residues: CASSEPAGGPETQYF.